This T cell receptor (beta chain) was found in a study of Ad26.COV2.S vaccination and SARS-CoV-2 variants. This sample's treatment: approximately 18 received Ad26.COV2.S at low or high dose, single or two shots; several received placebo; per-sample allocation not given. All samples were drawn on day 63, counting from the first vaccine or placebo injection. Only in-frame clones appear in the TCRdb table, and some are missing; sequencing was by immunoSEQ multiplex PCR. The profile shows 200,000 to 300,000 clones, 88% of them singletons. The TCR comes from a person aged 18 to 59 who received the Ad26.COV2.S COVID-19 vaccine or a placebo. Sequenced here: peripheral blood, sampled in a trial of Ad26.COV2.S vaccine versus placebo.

The CDR3 region has the DNA TGTGCCAGCAGCTTGGCCATCGCAGGGGCGAACACTGAAGCTTTCTTT. Translation: CASSLAIAGANTEAFF. J is TRBJ1-1 and V is TRBV5-5, with D possibly matching TRBD1 (6 bases). The V end was cut by 0 bases, the J end by 1 base, with 13 bases between. The CDR3 is 16 residues long. Germline CDR1 is SGHKS and CDR2 is YYEKEE (reference sequence).